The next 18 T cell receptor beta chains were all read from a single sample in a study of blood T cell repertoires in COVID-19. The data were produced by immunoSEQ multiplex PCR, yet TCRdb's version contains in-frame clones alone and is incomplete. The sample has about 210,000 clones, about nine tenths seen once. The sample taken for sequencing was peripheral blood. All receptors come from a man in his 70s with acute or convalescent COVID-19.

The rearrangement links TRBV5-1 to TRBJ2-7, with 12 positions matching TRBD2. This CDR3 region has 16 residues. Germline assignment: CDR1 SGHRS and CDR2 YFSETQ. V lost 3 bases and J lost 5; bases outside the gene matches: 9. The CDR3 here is CASSSFLAGGSNEQYF. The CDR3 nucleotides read TGCGCCAGCAGCTCCTTCCTAGCGGGAGGGAGTAACGAGCAGTACTTC.

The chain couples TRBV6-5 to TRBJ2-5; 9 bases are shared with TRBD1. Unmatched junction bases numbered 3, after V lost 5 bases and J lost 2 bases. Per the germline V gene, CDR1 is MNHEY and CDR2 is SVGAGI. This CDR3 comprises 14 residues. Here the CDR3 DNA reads TGTGCCAGCAGTCGAGGGACAGGGCAAGAGACCCAGTACTTC. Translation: CASSRGTGQETQYF.

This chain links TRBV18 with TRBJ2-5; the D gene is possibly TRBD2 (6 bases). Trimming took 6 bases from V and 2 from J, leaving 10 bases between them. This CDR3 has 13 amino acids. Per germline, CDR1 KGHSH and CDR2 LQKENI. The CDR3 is CASSPAGQETQYF. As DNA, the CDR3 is TGTGCCAGCTCCCCGGCGGGGCAAGAGACCCAGTACTTC.

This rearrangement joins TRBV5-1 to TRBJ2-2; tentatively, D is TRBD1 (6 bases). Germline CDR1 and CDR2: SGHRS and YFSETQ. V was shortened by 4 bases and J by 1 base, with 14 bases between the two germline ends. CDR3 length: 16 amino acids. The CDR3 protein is CASSLQGTVNTGELFF. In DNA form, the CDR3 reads TGCGCCAGCAGCCTACAGGGCACAGTGAACACCGGGGAGCTGTTTTTT.

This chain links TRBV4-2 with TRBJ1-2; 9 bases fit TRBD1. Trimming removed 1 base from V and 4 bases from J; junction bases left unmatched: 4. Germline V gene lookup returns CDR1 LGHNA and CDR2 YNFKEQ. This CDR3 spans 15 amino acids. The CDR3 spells CASSQVTGGVYGYTF. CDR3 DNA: TGTGCCAGCAGCCAAGTCACAGGGGGCGTCTATGGCTACACCTTC.

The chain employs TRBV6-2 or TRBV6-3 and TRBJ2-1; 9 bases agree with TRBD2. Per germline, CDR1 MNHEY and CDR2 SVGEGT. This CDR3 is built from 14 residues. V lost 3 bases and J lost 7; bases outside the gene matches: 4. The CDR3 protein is CASSYAGGSNEQFF. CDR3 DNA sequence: TGTGCCAGCAGTTATGCGGGAGGGTCTAATGAGCAGTTCTTC.

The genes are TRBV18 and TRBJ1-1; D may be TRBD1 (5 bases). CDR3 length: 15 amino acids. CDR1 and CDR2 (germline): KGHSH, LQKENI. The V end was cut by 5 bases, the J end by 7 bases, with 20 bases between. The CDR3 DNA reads TGTGCCAGCTCATCTCGATCTCCCCAAGGGGTTGAAGCTTTCTTT. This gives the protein CASSSRSPQGVEAFF.

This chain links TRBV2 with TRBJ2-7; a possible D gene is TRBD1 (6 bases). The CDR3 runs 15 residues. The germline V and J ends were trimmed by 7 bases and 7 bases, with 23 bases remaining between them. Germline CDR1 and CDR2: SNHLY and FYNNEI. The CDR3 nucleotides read TGTGCCAGCAAACGGACAGATACTCCTACTGGTGAGCAGTACTTC. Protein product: CASKRTDTPTGEQYF. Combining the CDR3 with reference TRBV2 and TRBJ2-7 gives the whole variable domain EPEVTQTPSHQVTQMGQEVILRCVPISNHLYFYWYRQILGQKVEFLVSFYNNEISEKSEIFDDQFSVERPDGSNFTLKIRSTKLEDSAMYFCASKRTDTPTGEQYFGPGTRLTVT.

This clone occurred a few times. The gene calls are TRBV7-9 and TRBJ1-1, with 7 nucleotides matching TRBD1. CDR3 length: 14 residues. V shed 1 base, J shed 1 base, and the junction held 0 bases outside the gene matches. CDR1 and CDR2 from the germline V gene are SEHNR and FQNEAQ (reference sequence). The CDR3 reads CASSLGQGNTEAFF. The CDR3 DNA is TGTGCCAGCAGCTTAGGACAGGGGAACACTGAAGCTTTCTTT.

In DNA form, the CDR3 reads TGTGCCAGCAGTCCCTGGGGCGGAAGCTCCTACAATGAGCAGTTCTTC. This sequence encodes CASSPWGGSSYNEQFF. The V and J genes are TRBV6-6 and TRBJ2-1, with D perhaps TRBD1 (5 bases). Between the trimmed V and J ends, which lost 5 bases and 0 bases, there was a span of 14 bases. The CDR3 sequence is 16 residues long. Per the germline V gene, CDR1 is MNHNY and CDR2 is SVGAGI (reference sequence).

CDR3 amino acids: CASSPGQGAMAFF. In DNA, the CDR3 is TGTGCCAGCAGTCCCGGACAGGGGGCTATGGCTTTCTTT. V usage is TRBV6-5 and J usage is TRBJ1-1; 11 bases fit TRBD1. The CDR3 spans 13 residues. V dropped 5 bases and J dropped 11; count of bases not matched to a gene: 7. The germline V gene has CDR1 MNHEY and CDR2 SVGAGI.

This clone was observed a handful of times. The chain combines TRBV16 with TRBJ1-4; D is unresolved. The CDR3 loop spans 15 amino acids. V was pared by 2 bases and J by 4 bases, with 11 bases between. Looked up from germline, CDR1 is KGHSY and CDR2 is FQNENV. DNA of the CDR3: TGTGCCAGCAGCCAAGGTCCACAGATTAATGAAAAACTGTTTTTT. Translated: CASSQGPQINEKLFF.

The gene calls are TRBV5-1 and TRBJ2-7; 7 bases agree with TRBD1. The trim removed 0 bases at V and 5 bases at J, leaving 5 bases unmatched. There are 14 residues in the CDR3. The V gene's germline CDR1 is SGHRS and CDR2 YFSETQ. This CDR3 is CASSLVRGHDEQYF. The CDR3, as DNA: TGCGCCAGCAGCTTGGTAAGGGGGCACGACGAGCAGTACTTC.

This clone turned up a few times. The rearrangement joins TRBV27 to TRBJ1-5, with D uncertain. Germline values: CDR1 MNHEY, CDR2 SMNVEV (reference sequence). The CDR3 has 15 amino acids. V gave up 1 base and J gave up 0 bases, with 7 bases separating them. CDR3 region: CASSLFAVSNQPQHF. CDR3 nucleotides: TGTGCCAGCAGTTTATTCGCGGTTAGCAATCAGCCCCAGCATTTT.

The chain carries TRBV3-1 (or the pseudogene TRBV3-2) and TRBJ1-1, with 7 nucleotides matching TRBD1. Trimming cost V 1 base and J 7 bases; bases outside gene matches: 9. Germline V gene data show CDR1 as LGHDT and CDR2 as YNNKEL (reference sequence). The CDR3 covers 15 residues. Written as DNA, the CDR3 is TGTGCCAGCAGCCAAGGGTCGAGGGGGCTGGGTGAAGCTTTCTTT. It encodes CASSQGSRGLGEAFF.

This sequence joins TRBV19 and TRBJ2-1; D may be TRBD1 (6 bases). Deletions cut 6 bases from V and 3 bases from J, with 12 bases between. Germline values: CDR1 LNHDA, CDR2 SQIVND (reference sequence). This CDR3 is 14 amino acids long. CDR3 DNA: TGTGCCAGTAGGGACTCGACAGGCTACAATGAGCAGTTCTTC. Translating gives CASRDSTGYNEQFF.

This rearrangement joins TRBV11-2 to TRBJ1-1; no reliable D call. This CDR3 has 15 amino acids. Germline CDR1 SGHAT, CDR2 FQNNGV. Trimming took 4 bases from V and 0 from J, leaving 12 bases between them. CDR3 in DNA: TGTGCCAGCAGCTCACTGGGCACCATGAACACTGAAGCTTTCTTT. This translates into CASSSLGTMNTEAFF.

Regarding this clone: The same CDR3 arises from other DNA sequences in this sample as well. CDR3 loop: CASRASGRDEQYF. The DNA for the CDR3 is TGTGCCAGCAGGGCTAGCGGGAGGGACGAGCAGTACTTC. The chain couples TRBV6-5 to TRBJ2-7; 12 nucleotides align to TRBD2. The junction had 2 bases not matched to a gene; V was cut back by 6 bases and J by 5 bases. Germline CDR1 MNHEY, CDR2 SVGAGI. The CDR3 totals 13 residues.